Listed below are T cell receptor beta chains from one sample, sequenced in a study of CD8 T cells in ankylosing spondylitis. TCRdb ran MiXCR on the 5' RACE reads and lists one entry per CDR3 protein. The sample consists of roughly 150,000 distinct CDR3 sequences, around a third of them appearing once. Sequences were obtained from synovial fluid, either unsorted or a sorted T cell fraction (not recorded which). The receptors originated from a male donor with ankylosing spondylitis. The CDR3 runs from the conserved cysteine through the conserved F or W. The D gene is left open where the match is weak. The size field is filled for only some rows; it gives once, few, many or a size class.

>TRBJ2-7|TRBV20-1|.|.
TGCAGTGCCCCCGGGGACGTCGGCGAGCAGTACTTC
CSAPGDVGEQYF
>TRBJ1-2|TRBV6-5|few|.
TGTGCCAGCAGTGTCACCCTACCCCTTTTGTATTTC
CASSVTLPLLYF
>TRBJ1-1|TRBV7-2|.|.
TGTGCCAGCAGCCCACGAGGATCGGGTGAAGCTTTCTTT
CASSPRGSGEAFF
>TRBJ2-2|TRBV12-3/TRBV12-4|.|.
TGTGCCAGCAGTTTTGAGTCACCCGCTGGCGGGGAGCTGTTTTTT
CASSFESPAGGELFF
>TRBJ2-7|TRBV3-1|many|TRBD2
TGTGCCAGCAGCCAAGGTCGCAAAGGGCGGGGGTACGAGCAGTACTTC
CASSQGRKGRGYEQYF
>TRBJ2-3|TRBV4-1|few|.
TGCGCCAGCAGCCCTAAGGGGGGCGCGAGAAACACAGATACGCAGTATTTT
CASSPKGGARNTDTQYF
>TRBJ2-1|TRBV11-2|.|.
TGTGCCAGCAGCTTAGGTCTGGTGGGAGGAAACAATTATGAGCAGTTCTTC
CASSLGLVGGNNYEQFF
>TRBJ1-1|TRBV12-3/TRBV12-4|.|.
TGTGCCAGCAGCTTGGGGGGATTTAACACTGAAGCTTTCTTT
CASSLGGFNTEAFF
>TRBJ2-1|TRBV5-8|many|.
TGTGCCAGCATACGGGGGAGCTCCTACAATGAGCAGTTCTTC
CASIRGSSYNEQFF
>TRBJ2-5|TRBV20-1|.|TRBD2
TGCAGTGCCGCCCCCGGCGGGAGAGGAGAGACCCAGTACTTC
CSAAPGGRGETQYF
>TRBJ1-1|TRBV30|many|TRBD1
TGTGCCTGGAGTTTCGCAGGGGGAGCTTTCTTT
CAWSFAGGAFF
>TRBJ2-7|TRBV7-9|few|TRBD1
TGTGCCAGCAGCCGGGGACAGGGATACGAGCAGTACTTC
CASSRGQGYEQYF
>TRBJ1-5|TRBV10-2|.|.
TGCGCCAGCAGCGAACCGGGGGCCCTGGTGTCCCAGCATTTT
CASSEPGALVSQHF
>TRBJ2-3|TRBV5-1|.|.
TGCGCCAGCTCATCGGACCCTGGGGGTACTAGCACAGATACGCAGTATTTT
CASSSDPGGTSTDTQYF
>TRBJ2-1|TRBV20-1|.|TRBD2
TGCAGTGCTAGAGATGCGCGACTAGCGGGAGCCCAAAATGAGCAGTTCTTC
CSARDARLAGAQNEQFF
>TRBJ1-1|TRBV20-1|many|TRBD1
TGCAGTGCTAGAGGGGACAGATGGGAGACTGAAGCTTTCTTT
CSARGDRWETEAFF
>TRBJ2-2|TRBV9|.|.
TGTGCCAGCAGCGTAGGGAGGGTGGGCACCGGGGAGCTGTTTTTT
CASSVGRVGTGELFF
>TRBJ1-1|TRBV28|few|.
TGTGCCAGCAACCCCCGCCCCGGGCCGGGTGGAGCTTTCTTT
CASNPRPGPGGAFF
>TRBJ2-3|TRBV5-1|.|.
TGCGCCAGCAGCTTGGGACAGGCCCGTGGAGATACGCAGTATTTT
CASSLGQARGDTQYF
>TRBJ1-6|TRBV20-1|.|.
TGCAGTGCCCCCGATAGGGGCGGTGGGTCACCCCTCCACTTT
CSAPDRGGGSPLHF
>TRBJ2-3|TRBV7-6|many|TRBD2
TGTGCCAGCAGCTTGGTTGGAGCGGGGGGGAGCACAGATACGCAGTATTTT
CASSLVGAGGSTDTQYF
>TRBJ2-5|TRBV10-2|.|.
TGCGCCAGCAGTGAGTCAGAGGGAGTAGATCGCCAAGAGACCCAGTACTTC
CASSESEGVDRQETQYF
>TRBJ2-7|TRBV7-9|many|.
TGTGCCAGCAGCCGCGGTGCGGCAGGAAGCTCCTACGAGCAGTACTTC
CASSRGAAGSSYEQYF
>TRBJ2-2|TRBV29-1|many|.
TGCAGCGTCTCACAGGCGACCGGGGAGCTGTTTTTT
CSVSQATGELFF
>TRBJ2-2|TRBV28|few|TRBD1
TGTGCCAGCGGCGAGGGACAGGGTTACACCGGGGAGCTGTTTTTT
CASGEGQGYTGELFF
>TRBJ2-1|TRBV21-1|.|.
TGTGCCAAACGGGGGGGGGCGAACAATGAGCAGTTCTTC
CAKRGGANNEQFF
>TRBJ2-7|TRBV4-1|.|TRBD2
TGCGCCAGCAGCCAAGAGCCGAGCGGGAGTTTTTATGAGCAGTACTTC
CASSQEPSGSFYEQYF
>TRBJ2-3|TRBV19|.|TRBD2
TGTGCCAGTAGTCCAGACACTAGCGTAGCAGATACGCAGTATTTT
CASSPDTSVADTQYF
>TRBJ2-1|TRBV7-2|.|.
TGTGCCAGCAGCTTAGCACTACAGAACAATGAGCAGTTCTTC
CASSLALQNNEQFF
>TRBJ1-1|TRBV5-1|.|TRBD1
TGCGCCAGCAGCAACCAAGACAGGGTGAACACTGAAGCTTTCTTT
CASSNQDRVNTEAFF
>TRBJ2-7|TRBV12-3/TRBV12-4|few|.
TGTGCCAGCAGTTTAATGGGTTACGAGCAGTACTTC
CASSLMGYEQYF
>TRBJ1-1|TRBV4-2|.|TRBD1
TGTGCCAGCAGCCAAGCCGCGGGTCGGGGGACAGCTAACACTGAAGCTTTCTTT
CASSQAAGRGTANTEAFF
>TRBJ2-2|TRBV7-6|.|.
TGTGCCAGCACCCTATTCCGGGACATGGGGAAGGGCGGGGAGCTGTTTTTT
CASTLFRDMGKGGELFF
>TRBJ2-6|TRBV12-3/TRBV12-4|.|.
TGTGCCTCCCGGGCCCTCTCTGGGGCCAACGTCCTGACTTTC
CASRALSGANVLTF
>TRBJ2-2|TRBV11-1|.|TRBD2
TGTGCCAGCAGCTCCACAGCGGGAAGGGACGCCGGGGAGCTGTTTTTT
CASSSTAGRDAGELFF
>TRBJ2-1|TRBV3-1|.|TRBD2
TGTGCCACCTCCCAGCGCGGGAGGATCTCCCATGAGCAGTTCTTC
CATSQRGRISHEQFF
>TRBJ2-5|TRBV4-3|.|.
TGCGCCAGCAGCCAAGGGGGAGGCCAGGGGGAGACCCAGTACTTC
CASSQGGGQGETQYF
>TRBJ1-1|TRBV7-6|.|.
TGTGCCAGCAGCACCCAAGGCGCGTTAACGAACACTGAAGCTTTCTTT
CASSTQGALTNTEAFF
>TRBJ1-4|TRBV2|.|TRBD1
TGTGCCAGCAGTGAAGTGCGGCGGGACAGGGGCCGGGAGAAACTGTTTTTT
CASSEVRRDRGREKLFF
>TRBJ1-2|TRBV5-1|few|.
TGCGCCAGCAGCCTCCACCCGGCGGGCACCAACTATGGCTACACCTTC
CASSLHPAGTNYGYTF
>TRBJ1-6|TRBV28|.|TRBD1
TGTGCCAGCAGTTCCGCGGGGACAGGAGACAATTCACCCCTCCACTTT
CASSSAGTGDNSPLHF
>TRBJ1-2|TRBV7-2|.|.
TGTGCCAGCAGCTTAGAGGTGGAAGTCGGTGGCTACACCTTC
CASSLEVEVGGYTF
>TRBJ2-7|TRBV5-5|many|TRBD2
TGTGCCAGCAGCCGAGAGACTAGCCTCTCCTACGAGCAGTACTTC
CASSRETSLSYEQYF
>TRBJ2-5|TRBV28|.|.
TGTGCCAGCAGTTTCAGAGGGTTCTGGGAGACCCAGTACTTC
CASSFRGFWETQYF
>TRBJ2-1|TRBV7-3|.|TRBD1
TGTGCCAGCAGCAGCGGACAGGGGGCGAATGAGCAGTTCTTC
CASSSGQGANEQFF
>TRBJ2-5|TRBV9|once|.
TGTGCCAGCAGCGTGACAGGTCGGTCGGAGACCCAGTACTTC
CASSVTGRSETQYF
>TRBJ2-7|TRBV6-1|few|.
TGTGCCAGCAGTGTTGCTTCAAAGAGCTCCTACGAGCAGTACTTC
CASSVASKSSYEQYF
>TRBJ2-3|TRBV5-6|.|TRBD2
TGTGCCAGCAGCACCCCGGGACTAGGGCGCACAGATACGCAGTATTTT
CASSTPGLGRTDTQYF
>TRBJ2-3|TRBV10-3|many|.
TGTGCCATCGGCGCCAACGAGGATACGCAGTATTTT
CAIGANEDTQYF
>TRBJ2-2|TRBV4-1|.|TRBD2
TGCGCCAGCAGCCTCGGACTAGCCGTCGGGGAGCTGTTTTTT
CASSLGLAVGELFF
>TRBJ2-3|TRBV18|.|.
TGTGCCAGCTCGAGTGGGCGTGATACGCAGTATTTT
CASSSGRDTQYF
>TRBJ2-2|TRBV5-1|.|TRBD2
TGCGCCAGCAGCTTGTTTGGTCGGACTAGTACCGGGGAGCTGTTTTTT
CASSLFGRTSTGELFF
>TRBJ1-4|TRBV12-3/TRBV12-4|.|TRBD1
TGTGCCAGCAGTTTACGGCAGGGGGAAGAAAAACTGTTTTTT
CASSLRQGEEKLFF
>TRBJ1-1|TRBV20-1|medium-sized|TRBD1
TGCAGTGCCCCACAGGGGGCAGCGGACACTGAAGCTTTCTTT
CSAPQGAADTEAFF
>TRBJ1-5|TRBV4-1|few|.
TGCGCCAGCAGTCTGGACGGCCCAAATCAGCCCCAGCATTTT
CASSLDGPNQPQHF
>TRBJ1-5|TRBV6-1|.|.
TGTGCCAGCAGCCACAAAGCGCAAATGAGCAATCAGCCCCAGCATTTT
CASSHKAQMSNQPQHF
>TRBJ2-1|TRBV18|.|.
TGTGCCAGCTCCCAGCGGAAAAGCTCCTACAATGAGCAGTTCTTC
CASSQRKSSYNEQFF
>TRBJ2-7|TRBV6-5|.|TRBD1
TGTGCCAGCAGTTATAGGACAGGGGGCCTGGGCGAGCAGTACTTC
CASSYRTGGLGEQYF
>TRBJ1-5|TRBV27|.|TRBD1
TGTGCCAGCAGCTTGGGACAGGGACGTAATCAGCCCCAGCATTTT
CASSLGQGRNQPQHF